This T cell receptor (beta chain) comes out of a study of Ad26.COV2.S vaccination and SARS-CoV-2 variants. Study details: Donor got 5x10^10 or 1x10^11 viral particles of Ad26.COV2.S. General study findings and limits: Compared with placebo recipients, vaccine recipients had higher spike-specific TCR breadth.

Clones were sequenced by immunoSEQ multiplex PCR, and TCRdb holds only the in-frame ones, with some missing. The data show around 450,000 clones, roughly 90% seen once. As to this clone: Its antigen is undetermined.

Treatment of the sample: around 19 received Ad26.COV2.S at low or high dose, single or two shots; roughly 5 received placebo; per-sample allocation not given. Specimens were obtained on day 63 following the first vaccine or placebo injection. Immunization relied on an Ad26 vector, which expressed Wuhan-strain SARS-CoV-2 spike. Trimming took 4 bases from V and 4 from J; bases not matched to a gene: 4. Germline values: CDR1 SQVTM, CDR2 ANQGSEA. This CDR3 region has 13 residues. This chain connects TRBV29-1 to TRBJ1-2; 9 bases match TRBD1. The sample here was peripheral blood, taken in a trial of Ad26.COV2.S vaccine versus placebo. This TCR derives from a person between 18 and 65 years old who received the Ad26.COV2.S COVID-19 vaccine or a placebo. The CDR3 bases are TGCAGCGTTGGGGACAGGGAGAGCTATGGCTACACCTTC. Translated: CSVGDRESYGYTF.